The 14 T cell receptor beta chains presented below share a single source sample, sequenced in a study of T cell changes during pregnancy in multiple sclerosis. Repertoires were generated with immunoSEQ multiplex PCR, while TCRdb's copy carries only in-frame clones and drops some. The table shows roughly 90,000 clones, with about 91% occurring only once. Sequenced material: peripheral blood, taken before pregnancy. These TCRs come from a female donor with multiple sclerosis, enrolled in a pregnancy study.

The V gene is TRBV27, the J gene TRBJ2-1; possible D gene TRBD2, 6 bases. The germline V gene has CDR1 MNHEY and CDR2 SMNVEV (reference sequence). Trimming cost V 7 bases and J 2 bases, with 12 bases left between them. The CDR3 totals 14 residues. CDR3 in amino acids: CASTWGGTYNEQFF. The CDR3 DNA reads TGTGCCAGCACCTGGGGCGGGACCTACAATGAGCAGTTCTTC.

The chain carries TRBV19 and TRBJ1-5; 9 bases agree with TRBD1. This CDR3 has 14 residues. V was pared by 5 bases and J by 4 bases, with 3 bases of the junction left unmatched. Germline CDR1 LNHDA, CDR2 SQIVND (reference sequence). The CDR3 nucleotides are TGTGCCAGTAGTGGACAGGGGTTTAATCAGCCCCAGCATTTT. It translates to CASSGQGFNQPQHF.

This chain connects TRBV11-3 to TRBJ2-5, with a weak D call TRBD2 (6 bases). The V end was cut by 2 bases, the J end by 2 bases, with 6 bases between. The CDR3 spans 13 residues. CDR1 and CDR2 from the germline V gene are SGHNT and YENEEA. CDR3: CASSLRGQETQYF. The CDR3, as DNA: TGTGCCAGCAGCTTACGGGGGCAAGAGACCCAGTACTTC.

The chain carries TRBV7-2 and TRBJ2-2; D perhaps matches TRBD1 (5 bases). Germline CDR1 SGHTA, CDR2 FQGNSA. There are 13 residues in the CDR3. Trimming cost V 5 bases and J 5 bases, with 9 bases left between them. The CDR3 sequence: CASSPQVTGELFF. The DNA for the CDR3 is TGTGCCAGCAGCCCACAGGTGACCGGGGAGCTGTTTTTT.

The chain couples TRBV9 to TRBJ1-2, with 7 nucleotides matching TRBD1. The trim removed 6 bases at V and 3 bases at J, leaving 11 bases unmatched. This CDR3 is 15 amino acids long. The germline V gene encodes CDR1 SGDLS and CDR2 YYNGEE. The CDR3: CASTRHEGAYYGYTF. As DNA, the CDR3 is TGTGCCAGCACCCGTCACGAGGGGGCCTACTATGGCTACACCTTC.

The CDR3 region has the DNA TGTGCCTGGAGCGATTACACGAAGGGGGAGACCCAGTACTTC. Protein sequence: CAWSDYTKGETQYF. The chain combines TRBV30 with TRBJ2-5, with a weak D call TRBD1 (5 bases). The CDR3 contains 14 residues. Germline V lookup: CDR1 GTSNPN, CDR2 SVGIG (reference sequence). V was pared by 3 bases and J by 5 bases, with 16 bases between.

CDR3 residues: CSAPHYGQYF. CDR3 nucleotides: TGCAGTGCTCCTCACTATGGGCAGTACTTC. The chain employs TRBV20-1 and TRBJ2-7; D unclear. The length of the CDR3 is 10 residues. Germline lookup yields CDR1 DFQATT and CDR2 SNEGSKA (reference sequence). Trimming pared 5 bases from V and 9 bases from J, leaving 11 bases between.

The V and J genes are TRBV10-3 and TRBJ2-5; D ambiguous. Germline V gene data show CDR1 as ENHRY and CDR2 as SYGVKD. This CDR3 has 14 amino acids. The V and J ends lost 3 bases and 8 bases respectively, with 16 bases between them. The CDR3 DNA sequence: TGTGCCATCAGTGAAGGCGGAGCCCACAAAACCCAGTACTTC. Its translation: CAISEGGAHKTQYF.

The chain joins TRBV11-2 to TRBJ1-1, with a possible D match to TRBD1 (5 bases). V was trimmed by 5 bases and J by 2 bases, leaving 12 bases between them. Looked up from germline, CDR1 is SGHAT and CDR2 is FQNNGV. This CDR3 spans 14 amino acids. The CDR3 protein is CASSVSGGNTEAFF. The CDR3 bases are TGTGCCAGCAGCGTCTCCGGGGGTAACACTGAAGCTTTCTTT.

The V and J genes are TRBV6-4 and TRBJ2-1; TRBD2 aligns across 8 bases. The CDR3 runs 13 residues. V lost 3 bases and J lost 6; bases outside the gene matches: 1. The germline V gene has CDR1 MRHNA and CDR2 SNTAGT. The CDR3 protein is CASSESGGNEQFF. In nucleotides, the CDR3 is TGTGCCAGCAGTGAAAGCGGGGGCAATGAGCAGTTCTTC.

In nucleotides, the CDR3 is TGTGCCAGCAGCTTGGAACGGACCCGGGGCGAGCAGTACTTC. Its translation: CASSLERTRGEQYF. The chain combines TRBV5-6 with TRBJ2-7; tentatively, D is TRBD2 (5 bases). Trimming took off 0 bases at V and 6 bases at J, with 13 bases between the two ends. CDR3 size: 14 residues. Germline V gene sequence: CDR1 SGHDT, CDR2 YYEEEE.

The CDR3 protein is CASSLVPGEGEKLFF. CDR3 sequence (DNA): TGCGCCAGCAGCTTGGTCCCGGGAGAGGGCGAAAAACTGTTTTTT. V usage is TRBV5-1 and J usage is TRBJ1-4; D remains ambiguous. Germline V lookup: CDR1 SGHRS, CDR2 YFSETQ. This CDR3 has 15 amino acids. Trimming pared 0 bases from V and 8 bases from J, leaving 14 bases between.

The rearrangement joins TRBV30 to TRBJ2-7, with D unclear. The CDR3 sequence is 13 residues long. V lost 5 bases and J 3 bases, leaving 14 bases between the germline ends. The V gene's germline CDR1 is GTSNPN and CDR2 SVGIG (reference sequence). CDR3 in DNA: TGTGCCTGGGTTAATGTCGGAGACTACGAGCAGTACTTC. This gives the protein CAWVNVGDYEQYF.

The chain combines TRBV7-7 with TRBJ2-5, with 8 bases lining up with TRBD2. V gave up 3 bases and J gave up 5 bases; unmatched junction bases: 5. CDR1 is SSHAT, CDR2 FNYEAQ, per germline (reference sequence). The CDR3 contains 14 residues. CDR3 DNA: TGTGCCAGCAGCTTCGGGGGGGCCGGGGAGACCCAGTACTTC. This codes for CASSFGGAGETQYF.